One and the same sample provided the 7 T cell receptor beta chains below, sequenced in a study of response to subunit inactivated influenza vaccine. Each CDR3 protein is one row after TCRdb ran MiXCR on the RT-PCR reads. The data contain approximately 520,000 distinct CDR3 sequences, 25% of them singletons. This specimen consisted of CD4+ T cells sorted from PBMCs, obtained 5 days after vaccination. The source of these receptors is a man over 45 who received an inactivated influenza vaccine.

Only a few counts were recorded for this clonotype. This chain links TRBV20-1 with TRBJ2-1, with D perhaps TRBD2 (5 bases). Germline loops: CDR1 DFQATT, CDR2 SNEGSKA (reference sequence). The CDR3 totals 12 residues. The chain's CDR3 is CSERNTNNEQFF. The CDR3 DNA reads as TGCAGCGAGCGGAATACAAACAATGAGCAGTTCTTC.

The chain employs TRBV3-1 and TRBJ2-4; a weak D match, TRBD1 (5 bases). The germline V gene has CDR1 LGHDT and CDR2 YNNKEL (reference sequence). This CDR3 has 15 amino acids. With 5 bases removed from V and 8 bases from J, the gap between germline ends came to 19 bases. The CDR3 here is CASSATGGALHIQYF. In DNA form, the CDR3 reads TGTGCCAGCAGCGCCACAGGTGGGGCCCTTCACATTCAGTACTTC.

The CDR3 region has the DNA TGTGCCATCAGTGAGTCGGCAGCTCAGGGCAATGAGCAGTTCTTC. Protein sequence: CAISESAAQGNEQFF. The chain employs TRBV10-3 and TRBJ2-1, with a tentative D call TRBD1 (5 bases). The CDR3 has 15 residues. V dropped 0 bases and J dropped 6 bases, with 12 bases sitting between them. In germline, CDR1 is ENHRY, CDR2 SYGVKD.

The chain uses TRBV20-1 and TRBJ2-5, with unresolved D. The ends were cut back, 5 bases at V and 2 bases at J, with 15 bases in the middle. Germline CDR1 is DFQATT and CDR2 is SNEGSKA (reference sequence). The CDR3 covers 14 residues. In DNA form, the CDR3 reads TGCAGTGCTCAAGATCCCAGAACACAAGAGACCCAGTACTTC. This encodes CSAQDPRTQETQYF.

This chain joins TRBV7-2 and TRBJ2-1; D unclear. Germline values: CDR1 SGHTA, CDR2 FQGNSA. This CDR3 has 15 amino acids. V was trimmed by 0 bases and J by 5 bases, leaving 11 bases between them. CDR3 coding DNA: TGTGCCAGCAGCTTAGCGGTGCTGGGAAACAATGAGCAGTTCTTC. Translated, it gives CASSLAVLGNNEQFF.

The CDR3 DNA sequence: TGTGCCAGCAGCTTAGTGGGAGGGCGGAGGAACACCGGGGAGCTGTTTTTT. Its protein is CASSLVGGRRNTGELFF. This sequence joins TRBV11-2 and TRBJ2-2, with 7 bases matching TRBD2. V dropped 1 base and J dropped 1; count of bases not matched to a gene: 6. The CDR3 runs 17 residues. Germline CDR1 and CDR2: SGHAT and FQNNGV.

This clonotype was found a few times. The chain links TRBV12-3 or TRBV12-4 to TRBJ2-3; TRBD2 might be the D (5 bases). This CDR3 comprises 16 residues. V shed 2 bases and J shed 4 bases, with 16 bases lying between them. CDR3 bases: TGTGCCAGCAGTTTAACCGGACGGGAACCCCCAGATACGCAGTATTTT. This encodes CASSLTGREPPDTQYF.